Detailed here is one T cell receptor (beta chain). The target of this receptor is not known. The record has no base qualities; no much larger clone is one base away. These data come from a study of Graves' ophthalmopathy and Graves' hyperthyroidism (dated by TCRdb to 2016 to 2019). In terms of the full investigation: Peripheral blood was collected at initial diagnosis, before any treatment. The study used signatures of the TCR beta repertoire to tell Graves' ophthalmopathy apart from Graves' hyperthyroidism and to predict which patients would progress to ophthalmopathy. In total, approximately 130 blood samples were TCR-sequenced: 40 to 45 ophthalmopathy, approximately 80 hyperthyroidism and some 17 hyperthyroidism-to-ophthalmopathy patients. To explore V-J signatures that separate ophthalmopathy from hyperthyroidism, a discovery set of more than 95 patients was enrolled, consisting of approximately 45 with ophthalmopathy and 55 to 65 with stable hyperthyroidism. For independent validation, a separate cohort was made up of fewer than 20 hyperthyroidism patients plus 17 patients who later progressed from hyperthyroidism to ophthalmopathy. In over 5 hyperthyroidism patients, the T-cell repertoire of thyroid tissue was compared with the T-cell repertoire of blood. Following sample collection, hyperthyroidism patients were given methimazole at a starting dose of 30 mg daily, and ophthalmopathy patients were given high-dose intravenous methylprednisolone.

Beyond this particular receptor, the publication reports: Sample size was not predetermined statistically, and investigators were not blinded to group allocation. Most expanded thyroid clonotypes with a frequency above 0.001 also appeared in blood, which suggests that blood repertoires may reflect the immune response in the thyroid. Ophthalmopathy was separated from stable hyperthyroidism by the 13-signature model with around 88% sensitivity and 81% to 84% specificity in cross-validation and with 80%/75% in the test set. In validation, the model predicted ophthalmopathy progression with more than 70% sensitivity and approximately 78% specificity; 12 predicted patients were CT-confirmed with GO in a median of approximately six months.

Ophthalmopathy patients were characterized by moderately to severely active disease, a Clinical Activity Score of at least 3, a NOSPECS grade of at least 4, and a disease duration under 3 months. Anyone with other autoimmune diseases, uncontrolled infections, pregnancy or lactation was excluded from the study. Clinical symptoms, serum thyroxine, TRAb, thyroid ultrasound and orbital computed tomography were used for diagnosis. Using Ficoll-Paque density gradient centrifugation, PBMCs were isolated from 9.5 to 10 ml of fresh peripheral blood. Total RNA was extracted using Trizol reagent, and RNA quality was checked on an Agilent 2100 Bioanalyzer. As encoded in the germline V gene, CDR1 is KGHDR while CDR2 is SFDVKD. The CDR3 contains 15 residues, cysteine and phenylalanine counted. The only DNA kept is the CDR3, 45 bases in frame from the first base. Compared with germline, V lacks 4 bases and J lacks 11 bases; bases without a gene match: 11.

TCR beta CDR3 regions were amplified from RNA transcripts for repertoire sequencing. The first round of RT-PCR was done with HTBI primers and the Qiagen OneStep RT-PCR kit, and was followed by a second round of multiplex PCR, then size selection and purification. Libraries were sequenced on an Illumina HiSeq2000 using paired-end 100 bp reads. As for the original processing: SOAPnuke was used to process the reads, throwing out any read that had adapters, had uncalled bases, had a mean Phred below 15, or lacked an exact constant-primer or identifier match. High-quality paired reads were merged with COPE v1.2.5. Clonotypes were defined as unique nucleotide sequences and were aligned to IMGT TRB V, D and J references using MiTCR v1.1. The analysis was limited to V-J combinations with a frequency above 0.0001, which together covered just over 98% of the repertoires. A TCR clonal expansion and chaos score per V-J combination was defined as the ratio of F50 clonal expansion to chaos observed in the TCRdist matrix. Welch's t-statistics and random forest were used to reduce features to 13 V-J combinations, which were fed into a naive Bayes classifier. The similarity between thyroid and blood repertoires was quantified using the Morisita-Horn index. Through fastp at Q25 and MiXCR, TCRdb rebuilt clones from the public reads, retaining in-frame beta chains. Identical CDR3 proteins give one entry, which carries the most common genes and DNA. What appears here as the V and J calls and clone size reflects TCRdb's work, not the paper's. Here the sample has roughly 700,000 distinct CDR3 sequences; roughly 41% occur a single time. The ten biggest clones cover 40% to 45% of the sample.

The sequence came from an adult man with Graves' ophthalmopathy. The sequencing input was peripheral blood. The sequence joins TRBV24-1 to TRBJ1-5; 9 junctional bases match TRBD1. The CDR3 protein: CATSDYSRDRETQHF. The base sequence is TGTGCCACCAGTGACTATTCCCGGGACAGGGAGACCCAGCATTTT.